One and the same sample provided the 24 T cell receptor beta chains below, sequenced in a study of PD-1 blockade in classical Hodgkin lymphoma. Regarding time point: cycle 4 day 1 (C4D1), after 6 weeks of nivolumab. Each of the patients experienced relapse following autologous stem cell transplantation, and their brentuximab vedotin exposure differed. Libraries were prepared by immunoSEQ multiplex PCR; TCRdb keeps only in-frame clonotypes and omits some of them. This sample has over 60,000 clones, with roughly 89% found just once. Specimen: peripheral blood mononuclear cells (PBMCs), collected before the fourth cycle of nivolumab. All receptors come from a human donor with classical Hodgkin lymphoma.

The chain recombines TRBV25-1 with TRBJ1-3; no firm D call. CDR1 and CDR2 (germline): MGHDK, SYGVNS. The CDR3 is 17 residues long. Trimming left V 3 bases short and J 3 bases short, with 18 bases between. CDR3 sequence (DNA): TGTGCCAGCAGTGACCGTCCCGGGAGGGAGAGTGGAAACACCATATATTTT. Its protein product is CASSDRPGRESGNTIYF.

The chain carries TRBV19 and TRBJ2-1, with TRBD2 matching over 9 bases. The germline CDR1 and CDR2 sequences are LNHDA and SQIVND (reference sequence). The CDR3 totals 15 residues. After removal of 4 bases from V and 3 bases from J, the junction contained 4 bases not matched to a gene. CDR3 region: CASSTGTSIYNEQFF. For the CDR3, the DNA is TGTGCCAGTAGTACCGGGACTAGCATCTACAATGAGCAGTTCTTC.

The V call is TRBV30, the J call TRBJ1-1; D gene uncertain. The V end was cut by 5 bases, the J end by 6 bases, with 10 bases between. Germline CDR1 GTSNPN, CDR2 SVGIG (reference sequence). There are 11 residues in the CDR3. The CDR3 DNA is TGTGCCTGGGTAGGGAGTCCTGAAGCTTTCTTT. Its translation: CAWVGSPEAFF.

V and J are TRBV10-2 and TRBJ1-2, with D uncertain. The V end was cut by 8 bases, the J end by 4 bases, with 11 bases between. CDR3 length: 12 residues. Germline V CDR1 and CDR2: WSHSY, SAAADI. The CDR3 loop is CASVGGFYGYTF. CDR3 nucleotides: TGCGCCAGCGTCGGTGGCTTCTATGGCTACACCTTC.

In DNA form, the CDR3 reads TGTGCCAGCAGCCAAGTAGGGCAGGACTATGGCTACACCTTC. This gives the protein CASSQVGQDYGYTF. The genes are TRBV4-2 and TRBJ1-2; the D is unclear. CDR1 and CDR2 (germline): LGHNA, YNFKEQ. This CDR3 has 14 residues. Trimming took off 1 base at V and 3 bases at J, with 9 bases between the two ends.

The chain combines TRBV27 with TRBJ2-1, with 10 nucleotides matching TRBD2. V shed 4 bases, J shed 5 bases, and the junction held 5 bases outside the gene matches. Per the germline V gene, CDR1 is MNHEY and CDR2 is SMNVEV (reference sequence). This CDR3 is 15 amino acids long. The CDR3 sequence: CASSSPSGGHNEQFF. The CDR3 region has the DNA TGTGCCAGCAGTTCCCCTAGCGGGGGCCACAATGAGCAGTTCTTC.

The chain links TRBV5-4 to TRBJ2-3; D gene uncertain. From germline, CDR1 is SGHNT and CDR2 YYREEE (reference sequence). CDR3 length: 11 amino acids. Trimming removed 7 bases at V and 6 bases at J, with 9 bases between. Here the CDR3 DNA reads TGTGCCAGCGCTGAGGCGGATACGCAGTATTTT. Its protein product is CASAEADTQYF.

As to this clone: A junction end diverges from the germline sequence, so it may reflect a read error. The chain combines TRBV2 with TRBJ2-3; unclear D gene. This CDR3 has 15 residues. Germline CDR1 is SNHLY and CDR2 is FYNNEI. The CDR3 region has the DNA TGTGCCAGCAGGGAAGACCGATCACTCACAGATACGCAGTATTTT. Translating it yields CASREDRSLTDTQYF.

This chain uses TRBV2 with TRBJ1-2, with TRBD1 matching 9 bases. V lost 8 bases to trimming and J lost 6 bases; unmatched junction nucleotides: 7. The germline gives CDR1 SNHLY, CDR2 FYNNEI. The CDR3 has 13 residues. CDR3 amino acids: CASLQGQGNGYTF. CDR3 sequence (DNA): TGTGCCAGCCTACAGGGACAGGGTAATGGCTACACCTTC.

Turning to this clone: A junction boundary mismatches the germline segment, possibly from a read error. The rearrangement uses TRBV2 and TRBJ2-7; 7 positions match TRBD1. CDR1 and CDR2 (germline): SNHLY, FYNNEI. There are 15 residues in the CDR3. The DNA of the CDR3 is TGTGCCAGTACTTTGGCAGACAGGGCTTCCTACGAGCAGCACTTC. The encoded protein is CASTLADRASYEQHF.

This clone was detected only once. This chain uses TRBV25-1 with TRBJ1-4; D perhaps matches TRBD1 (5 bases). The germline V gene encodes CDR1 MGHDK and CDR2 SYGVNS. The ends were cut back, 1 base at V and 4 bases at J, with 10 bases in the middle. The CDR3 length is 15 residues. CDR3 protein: CASSEWGRDNEKLFF. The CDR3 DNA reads TGTGCCAGCAGTGAATGGGGGAGAGATAATGAAAAACTGTTTTTT.

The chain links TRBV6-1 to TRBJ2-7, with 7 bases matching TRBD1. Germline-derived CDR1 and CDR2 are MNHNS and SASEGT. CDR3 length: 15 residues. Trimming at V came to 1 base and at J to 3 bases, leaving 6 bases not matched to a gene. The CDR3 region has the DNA TGTGCCAGCAGTGAAGGCCGGGACAGTAACTACGAGCAGTACTTC. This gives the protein CASSEGRDSNYEQYF.

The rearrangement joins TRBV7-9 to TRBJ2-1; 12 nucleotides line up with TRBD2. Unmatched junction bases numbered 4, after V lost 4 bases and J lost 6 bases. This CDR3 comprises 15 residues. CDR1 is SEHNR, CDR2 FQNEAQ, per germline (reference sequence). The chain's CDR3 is CASSSTSGGFNEQFF. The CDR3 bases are TGTGCCAGCAGCTCGACTAGCGGGGGCTTCAATGAGCAGTTCTTC. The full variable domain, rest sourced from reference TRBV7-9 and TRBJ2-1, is DTGVSQNPRHKITKRGQNVTFRCDPISEHNRLYWYRQTLGQGPEFLTYFQNEAQLEKSRLLSDRFSAERPKGSFSTLEIQRTEQGDSAMYLCASSSTSGGFNEQFFGPGTRLTVL.

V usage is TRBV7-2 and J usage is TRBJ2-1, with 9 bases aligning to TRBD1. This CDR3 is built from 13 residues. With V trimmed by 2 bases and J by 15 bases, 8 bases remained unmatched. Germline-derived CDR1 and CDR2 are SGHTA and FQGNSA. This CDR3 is CASSLRTRDRAFF. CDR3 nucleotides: TGTGCCAGCAGCTTAAGGACGCGGGACAGGGCGTTCTTC.

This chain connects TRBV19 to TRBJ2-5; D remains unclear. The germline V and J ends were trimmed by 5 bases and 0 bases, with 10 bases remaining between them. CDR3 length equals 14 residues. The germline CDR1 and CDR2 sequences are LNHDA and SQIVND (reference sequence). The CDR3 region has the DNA TGTGCCAGTAGTGTCGACTCGTACCAAGAGACCCAGTACTTC. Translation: CASSVDSYQETQYF.

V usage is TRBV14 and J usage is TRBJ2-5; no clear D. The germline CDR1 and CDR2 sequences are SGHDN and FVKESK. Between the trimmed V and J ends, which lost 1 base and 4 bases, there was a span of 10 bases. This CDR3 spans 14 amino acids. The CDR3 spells CASSQGARSETQYF. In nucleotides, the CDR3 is TGTGCCAGCAGCCAAGGGGCCAGGTCAGAGACCCAGTACTTC.

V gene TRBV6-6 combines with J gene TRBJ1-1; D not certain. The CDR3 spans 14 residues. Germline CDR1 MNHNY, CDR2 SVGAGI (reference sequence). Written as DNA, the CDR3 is TGTGTTACAGAGCTGGTTCTAATGAACACTGAAGCTTTCTTT. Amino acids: CVTELVLMNTEAFF.

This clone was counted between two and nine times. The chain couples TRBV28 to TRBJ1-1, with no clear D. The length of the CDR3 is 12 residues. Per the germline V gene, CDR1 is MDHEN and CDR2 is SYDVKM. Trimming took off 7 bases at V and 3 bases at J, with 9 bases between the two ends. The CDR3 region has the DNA TGTGCCAGCACTGGAGCCTACACTGAAGCTTTCTTT. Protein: CASTGAYTEAFF.

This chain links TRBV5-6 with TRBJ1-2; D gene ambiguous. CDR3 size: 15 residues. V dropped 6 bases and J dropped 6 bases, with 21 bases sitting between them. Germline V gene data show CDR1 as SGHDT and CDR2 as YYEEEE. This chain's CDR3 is CASTFWSWGLHGYTF. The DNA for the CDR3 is TGTGCCAGCACCTTCTGGAGTTGGGGTTTACATGGCTACACCTTC. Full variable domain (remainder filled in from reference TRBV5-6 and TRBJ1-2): DAGVTQSPTHLIKTRGQQVTLRCSPKSGHDTVSWYQQALGQGPQFIFQYYEEEERQRGNFPDRFSGHQFPNYSSELNVNALLLGDSALYLCASTFWSWGLHGYTFGSGTRLTVV.

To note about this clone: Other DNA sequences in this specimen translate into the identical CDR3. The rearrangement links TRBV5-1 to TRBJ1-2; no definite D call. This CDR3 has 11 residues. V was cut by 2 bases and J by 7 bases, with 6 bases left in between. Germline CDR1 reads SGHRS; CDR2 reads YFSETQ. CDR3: CASSLGSGYTF. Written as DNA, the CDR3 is TGCGCCAGCAGCTTAGGTAGTGGCTACACCTTC. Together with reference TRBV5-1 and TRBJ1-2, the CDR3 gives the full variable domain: KAGVTQTPRYLIKTRGQQVTLSCSPISGHRSVSWYQQTPGQGLQFLFEYFSETQRNKGNFPGRFSGRQFSNSRSEMNVSTLELGDSALYLCASSLGSGYTFGSGTRLTVV.

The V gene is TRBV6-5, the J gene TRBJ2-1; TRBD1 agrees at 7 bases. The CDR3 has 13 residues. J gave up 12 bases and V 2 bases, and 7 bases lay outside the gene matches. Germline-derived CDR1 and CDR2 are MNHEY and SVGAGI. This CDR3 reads CASSYDLGQPQFF. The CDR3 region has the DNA TGTGCCAGCAGTTACGATCTGGGACAGCCGCAGTTCTTC.

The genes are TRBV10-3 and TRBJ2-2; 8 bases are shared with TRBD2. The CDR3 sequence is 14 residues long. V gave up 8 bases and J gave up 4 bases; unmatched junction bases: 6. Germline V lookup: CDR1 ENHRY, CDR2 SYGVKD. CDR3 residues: CAIRPGGTTGELFF. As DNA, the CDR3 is TGTGCCATCCGGCCGGGGGGGACCACCGGGGAGCTGTTTTTT.

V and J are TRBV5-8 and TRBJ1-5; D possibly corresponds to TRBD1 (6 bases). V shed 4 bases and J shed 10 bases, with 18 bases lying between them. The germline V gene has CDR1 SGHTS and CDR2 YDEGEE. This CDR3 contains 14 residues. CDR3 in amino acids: CASSGTGQGSPQHF. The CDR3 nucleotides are TGTGCCAGCAGCGGCACGGGACAAGGGTCTCCCCAGCATTTT.

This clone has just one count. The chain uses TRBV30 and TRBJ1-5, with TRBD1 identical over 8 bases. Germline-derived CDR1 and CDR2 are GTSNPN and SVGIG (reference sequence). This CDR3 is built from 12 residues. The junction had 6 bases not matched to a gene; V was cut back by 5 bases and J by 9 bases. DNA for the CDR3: TGTGCCTGGTCCCAGGGGGCGCCGCCCCAGCATTTT. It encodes CAWSQGAPPQHF.